The 10 T cell receptor beta chains below all came from one sample that was sequenced in a study of T cell repertoires in cytomegalovirus infection. The antigens of these receptors remain unknown. TCRdb reprocessed the reads via MiXCR and lists one record per CDR3 protein. The sample has approximately 1,000,000 distinct CDR3 sequences, under 40% seen once. Source: cultured CD8+ T cells from PBMCs, taken from culture after CMV antigen stimulation. The receptors stem from a human donor in good health (CMV status not recorded). Some clones in this sample may be carry-over from other donors' samples.

The chain employs TRBV5-6 and TRBJ2-1; a possible D gene is TRBD2 (6 bases). The CDR3 sequence is 14 residues long. The germline CDR1 and CDR2 sequences are SGHDT and YYEEEE. Trimming removed 7 bases at V and 6 bases at J, with 17 bases between. The CDR3 nucleotides are TGTGCCAGCCAGCTTTGGGGGGACCCCAATGAGCAGTTCTTC. Translation gives CASQLWGDPNEQFF.

This clonotype has a handful of counts. The chain joins TRBV7-8 to TRBJ2-3; TRBD2 matches 11 bases. V lost 6 bases to trimming and J lost 6 bases; unmatched junction nucleotides: 8. The CDR3 length is 15 residues. The V gene's germline CDR1 is SGHVS and CDR2 FQNEAQ. The CDR3 DNA sequence: TGTGCCAGCAGGAGACTAGCGGGGTCCACGGATACGCAGTATTTT. This encodes CASRRLAGSTDTQYF.

This clonotype appeared once. The chain recombines TRBV19 with TRBJ2-3, with D possibly being TRBD2 (6 bases). Germline V gene lookup returns CDR1 LNHDA and CDR2 SQIVND (reference sequence). The V gene lost 9 bases and the J gene lost 5 bases, with 21 bases spanning the gap. This CDR3 is built from 15 residues. CDR3 DNA sequence: TGTGCCAGCACATCGACTAGAAGCCCCCGAGATACGCAGTATTTT. It yields the protein CASTSTRSPRDTQYF.

The chain has TRBV29-1 and TRBJ1-2, with D perhaps matching TRBD1 (6 bases). CDR1 and CDR2 (germline): SQVTM, ANQGSEA. The CDR3 has 13 residues. V was pared by 7 bases and J by 7 bases, with 19 bases between. CDR3 sequence (DNA): TGCAGCGCCGATGTCCCACAGGGATCTGGCTACACCTTC. Translating it yields CSADVPQGSGYTF. Together with reference TRBV29-1 and TRBJ1-2, the CDR3 gives the full variable domain: SAVISQKPSRDICQRGTSLTIQCQVDSQVTMMFWYRQQPGQSLTLIATANQGSEATYESGFVIDKFPISRPNLTFSTLTVSNMSPEDSSIYLCSADVPQGSGYTFGSGTRLTVV.

The DNA for the CDR3 is TGCGCCAGCAGCTTGGCTGCCAGGACAGGGGGACACGAGCAGTACTTC. It encodes CASSLAARTGGHEQYF. V gene TRBV5-1 combines with J gene TRBJ2-7, with 10 nucleotides matching TRBD1. V dropped 0 bases and J dropped 5; count of bases not matched to a gene: 8. Germline V gene data show CDR1 as SGHRS and CDR2 as YFSETQ. This CDR3 comprises 16 residues. Full variable domain (remainder filled in from reference TRBV5-1 and TRBJ2-7): KAGVTQTPRYLIKTRGQQVTLSCSPISGHRSVSWYQQTPGQGLQFLFEYFSETQRNKGNFPGRFSGRQFSNSRSEMNVSTLELGDSALYLCASSLAARTGGHEQYFGPGTRLTVT.

This clonotype was seen a few times. V usage is TRBV19 and J usage is TRBJ2-2; D remains unclear. The CDR3 sequence is 15 residues long. Trimming removed 9 bases at V and 5 bases at J, with 19 bases between. Germline V gene data show CDR1 as LNHDA and CDR2 as SQIVND (reference sequence). CDR3 coding DNA: TGTGCCAGCTCAATGCCGGGCATGGCAACCGGGGAGCTGTTTTTT. Protein product: CASSMPGMATGELFF.

There are a few counts of this clonotype. This chain uses TRBV12-3 or TRBV12-4 with TRBJ1-5, with D possibly TRBD1 on 6 matching bases. CDR3 length: 17 residues. Trimming left V 6 bases short and J 5 bases short, with 23 bases between. CDR3 DNA: TGTGCCAGCAGCCCGCCCGGGGGCTTGGCATCGGATCAGCCCCAGCATTTT. Translating it yields CASSPPGGLASDQPQHF.

This clonotype was recorded a few times. This chain connects TRBV7-9 to TRBJ2-1; a possible D gene is TRBD2 (7 bases). CDR3 length: 17 amino acids. The germline V and J ends were trimmed by 11 bases and 0 bases, with 23 bases remaining between them. Germline CDR1 reads SEHNR; CDR2 reads FQNEAQ (reference sequence). CDR3 coding DNA: TGTGCCTCCTGTGGGGGGCGGGGGAGTTTCTCCTACAATGAGCAGTTCTTC. Protein: CASCGGRGSFSYNEQFF.

The rearrangement links TRBV18 to TRBJ2-5, with D possibly TRBD1 on 6 matching bases. Per the germline V gene, CDR1 is KGHSH and CDR2 is LQKENI. The CDR3 spans 13 residues. V was clipped by 3 bases and J by 5 bases, with 10 bases between them. For the CDR3, the DNA is TGTGCCAGCTCACCGGGGGACATGGAGACCCAGTACTTC. Amino acid sequence: CASSPGDMETQYF.

The gene calls are TRBV19 and TRBJ1-2; D not certain. The CDR3 sequence is 13 residues long. The V end lost 3 bases, the J end lost 7 bases, and 12 bases lay between the germline ends. Germline V lookup: CDR1 LNHDA, CDR2 SQIVND (reference sequence). CDR3 nucleotide sequence: TGTGCCAGTAGTATGGGAGGGTCCGCTGGCTACACCTTC. Protein sequence: CASSMGGSAGYTF.